This TCR beta chain emerged from a study of tumor and adjacent non-tumor tissue in lung cancer. Study-level information: Stage I to III disease affected 9 to 10 men and 5 women aged roughly 30 to 76. About 4.17 million productive TCRbeta reads were obtained per sample on average. Study-wide results and caveats: Significantly higher TCR diversity was found in tumor than normal lung.

As regards this clonotype: Its antigen is not known.

Trimming took 7 bases from V and 3 from J, leaving 15 bases between them. This CDR3 has 15 residues. Germline loops: CDR1 MNHEY, CDR2 SVGEGT. This sample's RNA came from whole unsorted tissue. The library came from three nested PCR rounds adapted from ARM-PCR protocols. Each CDR3 protein gets one entry after TCRdb re-called the multiplex PCR reads with MiXCR. The sample has approximately 130,000 distinct CDR3 sequences, approximately 71% seen once. The sequenced sample was lung tumor tissue. The chain uses TRBV6-2 or TRBV6-3 and TRBJ2-2; no firm D call. This clonotype originated in a man aged 30-40 years with non-small cell lung cancer. Written as DNA, the CDR3 is TGTGCCAGCACCGAATACCAGACGGACACCGGGGAGCTGTTTTTT. It encodes CASTEYQTDTGELFF.